One sample yielded the 22 T cell receptor beta chains listed below, sequenced in a study of OX40 agonist ivuxolimab in advanced cancers. TCRdb's table, derived via immunoSEQ multiplex PCR, lists solely in-frame clones and lacks some. The repertoire holds about 38,000 clones, with 70% to 85% as singletons. The sequencing here drew on CD4+ or CD8+ T cells sorted from blood, taken in a trial of the OX40 agonist ivuxolimab. All receptors come from an adult with an advanced solid tumor such as melanoma, head and neck, liver or kidney cancer.

The rearrangement links TRBV5-4 to TRBJ2-1; D could derive from TRBD1 or TRBD2 (6 bases each). The ends were cut back, 4 bases at V and 5 bases at J, with 16 bases in the middle. Per the germline V gene, CDR1 is SGHNT and CDR2 is YYREEE (reference sequence). The CDR3 runs to 15 residues. CDR3 sequence: CASSETGAGNNEQFF. Here the CDR3 DNA reads TGTGCCAGCAGCGAGACGGGGGCCGGTAACAATGAGCAGTTCTTC.

To note about this clone: Other nucleotide sequences in the sample specify the same CDR3. The chain uses TRBV5-1 and TRBJ1-2; no clear D gene. Trimming took off 0 bases at V and 5 bases at J, with 8 bases between the two ends. Germline V lookup: CDR1 SGHRS, CDR2 YFSETQ. The CDR3 runs 13 residues. CDR3 sequence reads: CASSLAAPYGYTF. The CDR3 coding sequence is TGCGCCAGCAGCTTGGCCGCCCCGTATGGCTACACCTTC.

The V gene is TRBV13, the J gene TRBJ2-3; no reliable D call. Trimming stripped 4 bases from V and 2 bases from J, with 4 bases between. This CDR3 is 12 amino acids long. The germline V gene has CDR1 PRHDT and CDR2 FYEKMQ (reference sequence). CDR3 region: CASSSNTDTQYF. CDR3 nucleotide sequence: TGTGCCAGCAGCTCAAACACAGATACGCAGTATTTT.

The chain links TRBV18 to TRBJ1-5, with 7 bases fitting TRBD1. The CDR3 covers 21 residues. V lost 3 bases and J lost 0; bases outside the gene matches: 20. Germline V CDR1 and CDR2: KGHSH, LQKENI. CDR3 residues: CASSPGGQHLDLGGSNQPQHF. The CDR3 coding sequence is TGTGCCAGCTCACCGGGGGGACAGCATTTGGACTTAGGGGGTAGCAATCAGCCCCAGCATTTT.

The chain links TRBV4-3 to TRBJ2-2; D possibly matches TRBD1 or TRBD2 (5 bases each). The CDR3 covers 15 residues. The V and J ends lost 6 bases and 7 bases respectively, with 18 bases between them. Germline loops: CDR1 LGHNA, CDR2 YSLEER. The CDR3 here is CASRPLSEGSGELFF. The CDR3 bases are TGCGCCAGCAGGCCTTTAAGCGAGGGGAGCGGGGAGCTGTTTTTT.

The V and J genes are TRBV4-1 and TRBJ1-1; a weak D match, TRBD1 (5 bases). The CDR3 has 15 residues. V was trimmed by 1 base and J by 8 bases, leaving 17 bases between them. The germline gives CDR1 MGHRA, CDR2 YSYEKL. This CDR3 is CASSQAGRPMDEAFF. CDR3 bases: TGCGCCAGCAGCCAAGCGGGGCGCCCCATGGACGAAGCTTTCTTT.

The chain carries TRBV28 and TRBJ1-2, with D perhaps matching TRBD1 (5 bases). Germline V CDR1 and CDR2: MDHEN, SYDVKM. CDR3 length: 14 residues. Trimming cost V 7 bases and J 2 bases, with 14 bases left between them. CDR3 region: CASKRGRVNYGYTF. In nucleotides, the CDR3 is TGTGCCAGCAAGCGGGGCAGGGTGAACTATGGCTACACCTTC.

This clone was seen a few times. The chain is built from TRBV27 and TRBJ2-1, with 12 bases lining up with TRBD2. The J segment lost 4 bases and the V segment lost 4 bases, leaving 8 bases of the junction unmatched. The CDR3 contains 17 residues. Germline assignment: CDR1 MNHEY and CDR2 SMNVEV (reference sequence). The CDR3 DNA follows: TGTGCCAGCAGTTCTTGGACTAGCGGGGTATTTTACAATGAGCAGTTCTTC. Amino acids: CASSSWTSGVFYNEQFF.

The rearrangement uses TRBV14 and TRBJ1-2; D is unresolved. V was cut by 4 bases and J by 8 bases, with 17 bases left in between. There are 14 residues in the CDR3. CDR1 SGHDN and CDR2 FVKESK come from the germline V gene. The CDR3 protein is CASSLPQAPRGYTF. Written as DNA, the CDR3 is TGTGCCAGCAGCCTACCCCAGGCCCCCCGAGGCTACACCTTC.

V usage is TRBV19 and J usage is TRBJ1-2, with a tentative D call TRBD1 (5 bases). The CDR3 is 14 residues long. The germline CDR1 and CDR2 sequences are LNHDA and SQIVND (reference sequence). V was cut by 5 bases and J by 3 bases, with 13 bases left in between. The CDR3 bases are TGTGCCAGTAGTGGGTGGGGCCCCTACTATGGCTACACCTTC. This sequence encodes CASSGWGPYYGYTF.

In nucleotides, the CDR3 is TGTGCCAGCAGCTACCTGAAAGGGGTCACCGGGGAGCTGTTTTTT. It codes for CASSYLKGVTGELFF. V gene TRBV7-9 combines with J gene TRBJ2-2, with D tentatively TRBD1 (5 bases). CDR1 and CDR2 from the germline V gene are SEHNR and FQNEAQ (reference sequence). Trimming took 4 bases from V and 4 from J, leaving 13 bases between them. This CDR3 contains 15 residues.

The chain carries TRBV7-2 and TRBJ1-1; tentative D call: TRBD1 (6 bases). The CDR3 is made up of 14 amino acids. The germline V gene encodes CDR1 SGHTA and CDR2 FQGNSA. Trimming pared 4 bases from V and 5 bases from J, leaving 14 bases between. Here the CDR3 reads CASSSQGRGTEAFF. CDR3 in DNA: TGTGCCAGCAGCTCACAGGGTAGGGGGACTGAAGCTTTCTTT. The variable domain in full, completed from reference TRBV7-2 and TRBJ1-1, reads GAGVSQSPSNKVTEKGKDVELRCDPISGHTALYWYRQSLGQGLEFLIYFQGNSAPDKSGLPSDRFSAERTGGSVSTLTIQRTQQEDSAVYLCASSSQGRGTEAFFGQGTRLTVV.

The rearrangement joins TRBV7-8 to TRBJ2-2; D is unclear. V gave up 1 base and J gave up 3 bases, with 3 bases separating them. CDR1 SGHVS and CDR2 FQNEAQ come from the germline V gene. The CDR3 has 13 amino acids. CDR3 residues: CASSLGYTGELFF. The CDR3 coding sequence is TGTGCCAGCAGCTTAGGATACACCGGGGAGCTGTTTTTT.

The chain uses TRBV4-1 and TRBJ1-2; no definite D call. This CDR3 is 14 amino acids long. Trimming stripped 3 bases from V and 4 bases from J, with 12 bases between. Looked up from germline, CDR1 is MGHRA and CDR2 is YSYEKL. CDR3 amino acids: CASSHLDRLYGYTF. DNA of the CDR3: TGCGCCAGCAGCCACTTGGACCGGCTCTATGGCTACACCTTC.

This clone was seen just once. The chain uses TRBV9 and TRBJ1-3, with D uncertain. V was clipped by 0 bases and J by 0 bases, with 16 bases between them. The CDR3 spans 18 residues. CDR1 and CDR2 from the germline V gene are SGDLS and YYNGEE. In nucleotides, the CDR3 is TGTGCCAGCAGCGTAGGCTCCGGACCGTCAGTCTCTGGAAACACCATATATTTT. Its translation is CASSVGSGPSVSGNTIYF.

V and J are TRBV7-2 and TRBJ2-1; D possibly corresponds to TRBD2 (6 bases). CDR1 SGHTA and CDR2 FQGNSA come from the germline V gene. V was trimmed by 0 bases and J by 5 bases, leaving 20 bases between them. The CDR3 has 18 residues. DNA of the CDR3: TGTGCCAGCAGCTTAGCATCTCCTCGCGCGGGACCTAACAATGAGCAGTTCTTC. Its translation is CASSLASPRAGPNNEQFF.

V gene TRBV27 combines with J gene TRBJ1-6, with 11 bases lining up with TRBD1. V shed 2 bases and J 2 bases; nucleotides not matched to a gene: 5. Germline V CDR1 and CDR2: MNHEY, SMNVEV (reference sequence). This CDR3 is 18 amino acids long. The CDR3 coding sequence is TGTGCCAGCAGTTTACGGGACAGGGGGTGGACCTATAATTCACCCCTCCACTTT. Amino acid sequence: CASSLRDRGWTYNSPLHF.

The V call is TRBV7-9, the J call TRBJ2-7; D unclear. The germline CDR1 and CDR2 sequences are SEHNR and FQNEAQ (reference sequence). V lost 4 bases to trimming and J lost 4 bases, with 11 bases between them. There are 13 residues in the CDR3. The DNA of the CDR3 is TGTGCCAGCAGCTGGACCCGTTCGTACGAGCAGTACTTC. Residues: CASSWTRSYEQYF.

This chain connects TRBV6-4 to TRBJ1-2, with TRBD1 as a possible D gene (5 bases). The CDR3 contains 13 residues. Trimming cost V 2 bases and J 4 bases, with 8 bases left between them. The germline CDR1 and CDR2 sequences are MRHNA and SNTAGT. The CDR3 protein is CASSDTGFYGYTF. The CDR3 DNA reads as TGTGCCAGCAGTGACACAGGTTTCTATGGCTACACCTTC.

This chain's CDR3 is CASRARGSETQYF. CDR3 DNA: TGTGCCAGTAGGGCCAGGGGGTCAGAGACCCAGTACTTC. V gene TRBV19 combines with J gene TRBJ2-5; TRBD1 matches 7 bases. This CDR3 is built from 13 residues. The trim removed 6 bases at V and 4 bases at J, leaving 5 bases unmatched. Per germline, CDR1 LNHDA and CDR2 SQIVND (reference sequence).

This chain uses TRBV19 with TRBJ1-1; 9 bases are a match to TRBD1. Trimming removed 5 bases from V and 3 bases from J; junction bases left unmatched: 7. The CDR3 contains 15 residues. Germline V gene data show CDR1 as LNHDA and CDR2 as SQIVND (reference sequence). The CDR3 reads CASSPWTGADTEAFF. The CDR3 nucleotides are TGTGCCAGTAGTCCCTGGACAGGGGCGGACACTGAAGCTTTCTTT.

V and J are TRBV27 and TRBJ2-1; 8 bases fit TRBD1. V shed 2 bases, J shed 12 bases, and the junction held 3 bases outside the gene matches. The CDR3 runs 12 residues. Per the germline V gene, CDR1 is MNHEY and CDR2 is SMNVEV (reference sequence). CDR3 protein: CASSLTDRAQFF. In nucleotides, the CDR3 is TGTGCCAGCAGTTTAACGGACAGGGCGCAGTTCTTC.